The TCR beta chain under discussion was sequenced for a study of T cells after yellow fever vaccination. At the level of the study: The fractions with low cell numbers were processed using SMART-Seq v4 Ultra Low Input.

Study-wide points: Repertoires sorted by FACS could include abundant clonotypes that are contaminants from the bulk population.

Concerning this clonotype itself: What it recognizes is unknown.

UMIs and a universal primer site were added when TCR cDNA was made by 5'RACE template switching. TCRdb re-called the 5' RACE reads through MiXCR, storing one row per CDR3 protein. The table lists about 320,000 distinct CDR3 sequences, around 10% of them singletons. This CDR3 spans 12 amino acids. Germline V gives CDR1 DFQATT, CDR2 SNEGSKA (reference sequence). V was clipped by 5 bases and J by 0 bases, with 7 bases between them. This sequence originates from a man aged 18 to 30 who received the YFV17D yellow fever vaccine. The rearrangement links TRBV20-1 to TRBJ1-1; no clear D. This specimen was CD4+ T cells sorted from PBMCs, taken 45 days after the yellow fever booster vaccination. DNA for the CDR3: TGCAGTGCTCCTTATATGAACACTGAAGCTTTCTTT. Translated, it gives CSAPYMNTEAFF.